A single sample is the source of the 13 T cell receptor beta chains below, sequenced in a study of technical replicates of blood from several donors. TCRdb keeps only in-frame clones here, not all; method: immunoSEQ multiplex PCR. The sample has tens of thousands of clones; around 94% are singletons. What was sequenced was T cells isolated from PBMCs. The receptor source for this set is a human donor in good health.

V is TRBV6-5 and J is TRBJ2-1; D unclear. Germline V gene sequence: CDR1 MNHEY, CDR2 SVGAGI. Trimming took off 0 bases at V and 4 bases at J, with 13 bases between the two ends. This CDR3 spans 16 amino acids. In nucleotides, the CDR3 is TGTGCCAGCAGTTACTCTAGGCGGCAAGCTTACAATGAGCAGTTCTTC. Protein sequence: CASSYSRRQAYNEQFF.

V gene TRBV7-8 combines with J gene TRBJ1-1, with TRBD1 identical over 7 bases. Trimming took 4 bases from V and 1 from J; bases not matched to a gene: 9. CDR3 length: 16 residues. CDR1 is SGHVS, CDR2 FQNEAQ, per germline. The CDR3, as DNA: TGTGCCAGCAGCTCAAGGGGCCGGGACAGGAACACTGAAGCTTTCTTT. Protein sequence: CASSSRGRDRNTEAFF.

V usage is TRBV6-5 and J usage is TRBJ2-1, with D unresolved. The germline V and J ends were trimmed by 0 bases and 9 bases, with 18 bases remaining between them. This CDR3 spans 16 amino acids. In germline, CDR1 is MNHEY, CDR2 SVGAGI. CDR3 in DNA: TGTGCCAGCAGTTACTCGTCCGGAGAGCTGGAAATTGAGCAGTTCTTC. It encodes CASSYSSGELEIEQFF.

V is TRBV5-8 and J is TRBJ2-7; 8 nucleotides align to TRBD2. The CDR3 length is 16 residues. Germline V gene lookup returns CDR1 SGHTS and CDR2 YDEGEE. J lost 4 bases, V lost 0 bases, and 9 bases had no gene match. The CDR3 DNA is TGTGCCAGCAGCTTGGGTACGGGAGGGCCGTGGTACGAGCAGTACTTC. This sequence encodes CASSLGTGGPWYEQYF.

The genes are TRBV4-2 and TRBJ1-2; 10 bases align to TRBD1. The CDR3 consists of 14 residues. The J segment lost 2 bases and the V segment lost 5 bases, leaving 2 bases of the junction unmatched. Germline V gene lookup returns CDR1 LGHNA and CDR2 YNFKEQ. CDR3 bases: TGTGCCAGCAGCACGGGACAGGGGAACTATGGCTACACCTTC. Its protein product is CASSTGQGNYGYTF.

The chain combines TRBV30 with TRBJ2-5; 8 bases match TRBD2. The CDR3 extends over 15 amino acids. CDR1 is GTSNPN, CDR2 SVGIG, per germline (reference sequence). The ends lost 0 bases at V and 2 bases at J; junction bases unmatched: 5. This CDR3 is CAWSVPAGVQETQYF. The CDR3 DNA follows: TGTGCCTGGAGTGTACCAGCGGGAGTGCAAGAGACCCAGTACTTC. Complete variable domain (other parts from reference TRBV30 and TRBJ2-5): SQTIHQWPATLVQPVGSPLSLECTVEGTSNPNLYWYRQAAGRGLQLLFYSVGIGQISSEVPQNLSASRPQDRQFILSSKKLLLSDSGFYLCAWSVPAGVQETQYFGPGTRLLVL.

The CDR3 region has the DNA TGTGCCAGCTCCAACAGGGGAGGAGATGAAAAACTGTTTTTT. Amino acids: CASSNRGGDEKLFF. This chain links TRBV18 with TRBJ1-4, with 7 bases aligning to TRBD1. Germline CDR1 reads KGHSH; CDR2 reads LQKENI. Trimming removed 6 bases from V and 6 bases from J; junction bases left unmatched: 7. The CDR3 is 14 residues long.

The gene calls are TRBV14 and TRBJ2-7; possible D gene TRBD2, 6 bases. Looked up from germline, CDR1 is SGHDN and CDR2 is FVKESK. Trimming took off 10 bases at V and 0 bases at J, with 13 bases between the two ends. The CDR3 spans 13 residues. The CDR3 loop reads CATRGTASYEQYF. The CDR3 DNA reads TGTGCCACCCGGGGGACTGCCTCCTACGAGCAGTACTTC. The whole variable domain, filled in from reference TRBV14 and TRBJ2-7, reads EAGVTQFPSHSVIEKGQTVTLRCDPISGHDNLYWYRRVMGKEIKFLLHFVKESKQDESGMPNNRFLAERTGGTYSTLKVQPAELEDSGVYFCATRGTASYEQYFGPGTRLTVT.

In regard to this clone: Its ends do not fully match the called genes, so a read error is possible. The chain is built from TRBV7-3 and TRBJ1-1; weak D call: TRBD1 (6 bases). The CDR3 is 15 amino acids. Germline values: CDR1 SGHTA, CDR2 FQGTGA. The CDR3 region is CASSLTGTRNGEAFF. The CDR3 coding sequence is TGTGCCAGCAGCCTAACCGGGACAAGAAATGGGGAAGCTTTCTTT.

Here the CDR3 DNA reads TGTGCCAGCAGTCGACGAGGGGAGGACACTGAAGCTTTCTTT. Translated: CASSRRGEDTEAFF. This chain links TRBV28 with TRBJ1-1, with D possibly being TRBD1 (5 bases). The CDR3 is 14 amino acids. V lost 5 bases and J lost 3, with 13 bases in between. Germline-derived CDR1 and CDR2 are MDHEN and SYDVKM.

This chain connects TRBV5-6 to TRBJ2-2, with TRBD2 matching over 13 bases. The CDR3 loop spans 16 amino acids. Looked up from germline, CDR1 is SGHDT and CDR2 is YYEEEE. The ends lost 4 bases at V and 8 bases at J; junction bases unmatched: 8. CDR3 DNA sequence: TGTGCCAGCAGCCTGGGACTAGCGGGACTCGCTGGGGAGCTGTTTTTT. Its translation is CASSLGLAGLAGELFF.

V and J are TRBV19 and TRBJ2-7; 8 nucleotides agree with TRBD2. The CDR3 covers 14 residues. Germline V gene lookup returns CDR1 LNHDA and CDR2 SQIVND (reference sequence). Unmatched junction bases numbered 3, after V lost 3 bases and J lost 2 bases. Here the CDR3 reads CASSMGLGTYEQYF. CDR3 in DNA: TGTGCCAGTAGTATGGGACTAGGAACCTACGAGCAGTACTTC. Based on the CDR3 plus reference TRBV19 and TRBJ2-7, the full variable domain is DGGITQSPKYLFRKEGQNVTLSCEQNLNHDAMYWYRQDPGQGLRLIYYSQIVNDFQKGDIAEGYSVSREKKESFPLTVTSAQKNPTAFYLCASSMGLGTYEQYFGPGTRLTVT.

The CDR3 protein is CASSVGTGLSYEQYF. The DNA of the CDR3 is TGTGCCAGCAGTGTCGGGACAGGGCTCTCCTACGAGCAGTACTTC. The chain combines TRBV27 with TRBJ2-7; 9 nucleotides match TRBD1. Germline lookup yields CDR1 MNHEY and CDR2 SMNVEV (reference sequence). The J segment lost 0 bases and the V segment lost 5 bases, leaving 5 bases of the junction unmatched. The CDR3 consists of 15 residues.